This TCR beta chain came from a study of blood T cells in healthy people across ages (dated by TCRdb to 2015 to 2017). In terms of the full investigation: In model experiments, roughly one uniquely barcoded TCR beta cDNA molecule per two T cells was captured by template switching. Using deep sequencing normalized with unique cDNA molecular identifiers, the study measured how TCR beta repertoire diversity changes with age. Four age groups were formed from the donors: young (average around 15 years), middle-aged (just under 40), aged (roughly 59) and long-lived (approximately 80). The study analyzed two additional independent replicas of 1 million unique cDNA reads from the same blood draw for two donors, one aged 18 to 29 and one aged 80 or older. Here is what the overall study found, with its caveats: Donor CMV infection status was unknown, potentially confounding age-related changes in expanded clonotypes. A strong correlation was found between observed TCR beta diversity and the percentage of naive T cells measured by flow cytometry. Since profiling was done on bulk unsorted PBMCs, naive and antigen-experienced compartments could not be conclusively compared. Compared with the aged group, the long-lived group had more naive CD4+ T cells, fewer expanded clones and increased TCR diversity, a pattern suggesting age selection. Estimates of total diversity from one million sequenced T cells were regarded as lower bounds and underestimates. As age increased, observed TCR beta diversity per million T cells dropped in a roughly linear way, and a significant reduction was already evident by age around 41.

Details on this clonotype: The antigen it recognizes is unknown. It has no much larger one-base neighbor in the sample; base qualities were not kept.

Library prep was done by 5' RACE. Sequenced using an Illumina HiSeq 2500. The second PCR ran for about 7 to 11 cycles and used a J-beta primer mix along with a sample-barcoded 5' primer. Each TCR beta cDNA molecule received a unique molecular identifier from a template-switch 5' adaptor carrying 12 random nucleotides. At least 3 million CDR3-containing paired-end reads were obtained from each sample. First-strand cDNA synthesis was performed from all RNA using the Mint cDNA synthesis kit, with priming by a TRBC-specific oligonucleotide. Following uracil-DNA glycosylase treatment, a first 18-cycle PCR with universal primers M1SS and BC2_uni_R was performed on all cDNA. The authors' analysis ran thus. Normalization of each sample was performed by random selection of 1 million high-quality reads, each carrying a distinct molecular identifier. Instead of being binned into consensus sequences, reads that shared molecular identifiers were thrown out. CDR3 identification, clonotype clustering and error correction used MiTCR with a Q25 quality threshold and the strictest error-elimination algorithm. A nonparametric unseen species model using Euler transformation provided a lower-bound estimate of total TCR beta diversity. The public reads were quality trimmed at Q25 with fastp and then assembled into clones with MiXCR by TCRdb, keeping productive beta chains. Every CDR3 protein is listed once, alongside the most common genes and DNA of its rows. The V and J calls and clone size come from TCRdb's table, not from the authors' own analysis. The sample profile shows about 560,000 distinct CDR3 sequences; about 29% of them were found once. The ten largest clonotypes hold approximately 3.7% of the sample.

Deletion took 5 bases off V and 5 bases off J, with a span of 12 bases between the germline ends. Measured from the cysteine to the phenylalanine, the CDR3 is 14 residues long. Only the CDR3 part of the read is kept: 42 bases, read in frame from the first base. Systemically healthy Caucasian individuals from Russia, 35 to 50 in total and aged about 6 to 90 years, were included as donors. Each donor gave roughly 9.5 milliliters of peripheral blood, collected into EDTA-treated Vacutainer tubes. Ficoll-Paque density-gradient centrifugation was used to isolate PBMCs, with at least 6.5 million per sample. Trizol reagent was used to extract total RNA from the PBMCs, yielding at least 5.5 micrograms per sample. For every donor, flow cytometry on a PBMC aliquot measured the percentage of naive CD45RAhigh/CD27high T cells. The same data also contributed to another study, on T cells of mothers and their children. As the second paper documents: Nine systemically healthy Caucasian individuals served as donors, namely three mothers together with their six children. cDNA synthesis consumed the entire amount of extracted RNA, loaded at approximately 1.5 ug RNA in each 15 ul reaction. Sample barcodes and 2-4 random nucleotides were added via the M1S primer in the second PCR. More than 8 million TCR beta CDR3 reads were obtained from each mother, and some 3.2 million reads were obtained from each child. TCR recombination output is similarly shaped by thymic selection in related and unrelated pairs, with a minor effect exerted by inherited differences. Normalized repertoire overlap was always found to be slightly, but never significantly, higher in related mother-child pairs than in unrelated mother-child pairs. No persistent microchimeric T cell clones were found, with a detection sensitivity of 85 to 100 clones per million clonotypes. To look for features that set related mother-child pairs apart from unrelated individuals, the researchers ran deep NGS to compare the TCR beta repertoires of mothers and children. Mothers averaged about 37 +/- 4 years of age and children averaged roughly 12 +/- 4 years. After adapters were ligated using NEBNext reagents, the libraries underwent 100+100 nt paired-end sequencing on an Illumina HiSeq 2000. To prevent cross-contamination, the mother and child libraries were prepared one month apart and sequenced in separate runs. For each donor, somewhere between about 500,000 and 2,000,000 distinct TCR beta clonotypes were identified. Naive TCR beta clonotypes were estimated from low-frequency clonotypes matched to each donor's FACS-determined naive share, without sorting.

The sample taken for sequencing was blood. The V gene is TRBV12-3 or TRBV12-4 and the J gene is TRBJ2-2, with TRBD2 as a weak D call on 5 bases. The TCR originated in a boy aged 2-15 years in good health. The CDR3 amino acid sequence is: CASSDGLTTGELFF. The DNA is as follows: TGTGCCAGCAGTGACGGACTGACGACCGGGGAGCTGTTTTTT.